The clone carrying this T cell receptor (beta chain) turned up a few times. Its antigen is not identified. The data were obtained in a study of blood T cells in healthy people across ages. V was shortened by 3 bases and J by 3 bases, with 8 bases between the two germline ends. This CDR3 spans 13 amino acids. Points from the study as a whole: Age advanced and TCR beta diversity per million T cells fell, roughly linearly. Both higher diversity and more naive CD4+ cells marked long-lived donors when set against aged donors.

Together with a sample-barcoded 5' primer, a J-beta primer mix was included in a second PCR lasting about 6 to 11 cycles. Each cDNA was tagged by a template-switch adaptor containing 12 random nucleotides. Sequencing yielded, for each sample, at least 3 million paired-end reads carrying CDR3. TCRdb processed the 5' RACE reads anew with MiXCR; each CDR3 protein has one entry. This sample has about 570,000 distinct CDR3 sequences, with 25% to 30% found just once. The chain combines TRBV12-3 or TRBV12-4 with TRBJ1-1; D remains ambiguous. This receptor was taken from a woman in her 70s in good health. The sequencing sample was made of blood. This CDR3 reads CASSFTRYTEAFF. The CDR3 coding sequence is TGTGCCAGCAGTTTTACCCGTTACACTGAAGCTTTCTTT.